The T cell receptor beta chain under discussion was sequenced for a study of T cells in Graves' hyperthyroidism and ophthalmopathy. Amplified TCR beta CDR3 regions came from RNA transcripts. TCR CDR3 underwent first-round RT-PCR with the HTBI primer set. Each CDR3 protein is one row after TCRdb ran MiXCR on the multiplex PCR reads. The repertoire holds 610,000 or so distinct CDR3 sequences, with more than 45% as singletons. Patients between 18 and 65 years old had hyperthyroidism, newly diagnosed and lasting under 2 months. Based on clinical symptoms, serum thyroxine and TRAb, thyroid ultrasound and orbital computed tomography, diagnoses were reached. The germline V gene has CDR1 SGHTA and CDR2 FQGNSA. The CDR3 has 14 amino acids. V shed 3 bases, J shed 1 base, and the junction held 1 base outside the gene matches. This clonotype was recorded many times.

This receptor was identified in a young woman with Graves' hyperthyroidism. The sample comprised peripheral blood or thyroid tissue (not recorded which). The V call is TRBV7-2, the J call TRBJ2-5; 8 bases are a match to TRBD1. CDR3 sequence (DNA): TGTGCCAGCAGCTTGGACAGGGTCCAAGAGACCCAGTACTTC. Translating gives CASSLDRVQETQYF.